This TCR beta chain was retrieved from a study of Tregs in tolerant kidney transplant recipients. General study points: Findings come from small patient numbers and require larger validation. Tregs expanded with activated donor B cells seemed most donor-specific.

CDR1 and CDR2 (germline): LNHDA, SQIVND (reference sequence). Deletions cut 6 bases from V and 8 bases from J, with 11 bases between. The CDR3 runs 12 residues. A remark on this clone: Its antigen is as yet unknown.

Unstimulated regulatory T cells (CD4+CD25+CD127-), CD4+CD25- non-regulatory cells, CD4 and CD8 cells were FACS-sorted from thawed PBMCs. The assay was immunoSEQ multiplex PCR, and TCRdb's table has in-frame clones only and misses some. The data show some 55,000 clones, around four fifths seen once. The sequence was obtained from a human donor in good health. This chain links TRBV19 with TRBJ1-5; weak D call: TRBD1 (5 bases). Sequencing used CD4+ T cells from blood. CDR3 region: CASSYQGEPQHF. The CDR3 DNA is TGTGCCAGTAGCTATCAAGGGGAGCCCCAGCATTTT. The full variable domain, with the rest looked up from reference TRBV19 and TRBJ1-5, is DGGITQSPKYLFRKEGQNVTLSCEQNLNHDAMYWYRQDPGQGLRLIYYSQIVNDFQKGDIAEGYSVSREKKESFPLTVTSAQKNPTAFYLCASSYQGEPQHFGDGTRLSIL.